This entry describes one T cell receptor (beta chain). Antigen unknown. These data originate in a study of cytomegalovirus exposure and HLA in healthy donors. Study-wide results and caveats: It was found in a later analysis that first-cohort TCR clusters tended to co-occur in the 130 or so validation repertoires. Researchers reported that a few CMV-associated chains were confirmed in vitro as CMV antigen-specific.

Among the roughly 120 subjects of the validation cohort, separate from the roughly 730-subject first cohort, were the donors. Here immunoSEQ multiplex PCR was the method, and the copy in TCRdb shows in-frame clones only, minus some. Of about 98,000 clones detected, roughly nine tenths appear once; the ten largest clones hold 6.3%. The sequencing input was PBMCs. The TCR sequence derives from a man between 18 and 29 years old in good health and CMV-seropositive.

The CDR3 reads CASSTLGGALDTEAFF. DNA for the CDR3: TGTGCCAGTAGTACCCTAGGGGGGGCACTCGACACTGAAGCTTTCTTT. V is TRBV19 and J is TRBJ1-1; D may be TRBD1 (6 bases). The germline V gene encodes CDR1 LNHDA and CDR2 SQIVND (reference sequence). The ends were cut back, 4 bases at V and 3 bases at J, with 18 bases in the middle. This CDR3 is 16 amino acids long.